This T cell receptor beta chain was documented in a study of beta chain features in type 1 diabetes. Findings and limits, study-wide: When Type 1 diabetes patients were examined, their TCRB CDR3s proved moderately but significantly shorter in all four CD4+ subsets.

Expressed TCRB transcripts were sequenced because the entire RNA isolate underwent reverse transcription. The repertoire was sequenced with immunoSEQ multiplex PCR; TCRdb's copy has only in-frame clones and lacks some. Among a few hundred thousand clones listed, roughly 25% were seen once. This CDR3 comprises 15 residues. The germline V gene has CDR1 SGHRS and CDR2 YFSETQ. Trimming at V came to 0 bases and at J to 7 bases, leaving 7 bases not matched to a gene. A word on this clone: Its specificity is unknown.

What was sequenced was naive CD4+ T cells from blood. This TCR derives from a woman aged 25 to 39 with type 1 diabetes. This chain connects TRBV5-1 to TRBJ2-1, with TRBD2 matching over 7 bases. CDR3 coding DNA: TGCGCCAGCAGCTTGGGGCTAGCGGATGCGAATGAGCAGTTCTTC. It is translated as CASSLGLADANEQFF.